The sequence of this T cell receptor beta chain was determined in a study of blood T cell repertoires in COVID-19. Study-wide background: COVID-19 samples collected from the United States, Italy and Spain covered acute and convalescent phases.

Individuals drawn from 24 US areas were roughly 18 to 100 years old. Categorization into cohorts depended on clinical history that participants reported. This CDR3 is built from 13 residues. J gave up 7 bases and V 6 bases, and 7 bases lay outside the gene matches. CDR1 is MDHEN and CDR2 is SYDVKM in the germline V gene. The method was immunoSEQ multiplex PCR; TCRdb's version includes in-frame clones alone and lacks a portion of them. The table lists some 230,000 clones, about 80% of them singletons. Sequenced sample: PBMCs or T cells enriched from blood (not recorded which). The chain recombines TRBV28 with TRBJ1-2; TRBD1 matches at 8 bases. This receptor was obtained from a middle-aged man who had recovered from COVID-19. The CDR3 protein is CASSSGQVGGYTF. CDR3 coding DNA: TGTGCCAGCAGCTCGGGACAGGTCGGTGGCTACACCTTC.